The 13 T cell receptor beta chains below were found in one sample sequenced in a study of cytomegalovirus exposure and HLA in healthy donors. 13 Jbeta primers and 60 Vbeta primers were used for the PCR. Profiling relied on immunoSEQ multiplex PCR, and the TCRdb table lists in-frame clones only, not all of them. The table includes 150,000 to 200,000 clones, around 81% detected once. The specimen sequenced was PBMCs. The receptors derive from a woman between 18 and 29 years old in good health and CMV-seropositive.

The CDR3 protein is CATSRQGGRGMNTEAFF. The CDR3 DNA follows: TGTGCCACCAGCAGACAGGGGGGAAGGGGGATGAACACTGAAGCTTTCTTT. The genes are TRBV15 and TRBJ1-1; TRBD1 aligns across 7 bases. V lost 2 bases to trimming and J lost 0 bases; unmatched junction nucleotides: 9. The CDR3 is 17 residues long. Germline CDR1 and CDR2: LNHNV and YYDKDF (reference sequence).

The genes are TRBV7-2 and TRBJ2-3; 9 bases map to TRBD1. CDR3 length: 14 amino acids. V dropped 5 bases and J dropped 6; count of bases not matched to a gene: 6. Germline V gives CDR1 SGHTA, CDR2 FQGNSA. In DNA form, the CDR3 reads TGTGCCAGCAGCCCGGACAGGGGTTCTGATACGCAGTATTTT. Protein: CASSPDRGSDTQYF.

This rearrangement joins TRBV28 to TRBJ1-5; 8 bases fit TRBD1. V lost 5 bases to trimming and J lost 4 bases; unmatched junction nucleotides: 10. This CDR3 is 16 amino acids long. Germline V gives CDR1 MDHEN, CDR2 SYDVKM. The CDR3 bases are TGTGCCAGCAGTCTTCCCGGGACAGGAACTAATCAGCCCCAGCATTTT. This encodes CASSLPGTGTNQPQHF. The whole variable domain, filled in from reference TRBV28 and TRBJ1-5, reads DVKVTQSSRYLVKRTGEKVFLECVQDMDHENMFWYRQDPGLGLRLIYFSYDVKMKEKGDIPEGYSVSREKKERFSLILESASTNQTSMYLCASSLPGTGTNQPQHFGDGTRLSIL.

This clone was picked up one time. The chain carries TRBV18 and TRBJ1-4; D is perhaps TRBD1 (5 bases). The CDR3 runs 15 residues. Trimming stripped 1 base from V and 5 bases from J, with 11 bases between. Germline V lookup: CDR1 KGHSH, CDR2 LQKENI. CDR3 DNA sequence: TGTGCCAGCTCACCACGTTCAGGGCCCAATGAAAAACTGTTTTTT. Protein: CASSPRSGPNEKLFF.

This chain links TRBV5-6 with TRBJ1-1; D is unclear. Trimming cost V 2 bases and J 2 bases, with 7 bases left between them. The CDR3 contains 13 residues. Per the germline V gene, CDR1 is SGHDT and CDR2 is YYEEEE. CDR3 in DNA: TGTGCCAGCAGCTTCCGGGTTAACACTGAAGCTTTCTTT. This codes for CASSFRVNTEAFF.

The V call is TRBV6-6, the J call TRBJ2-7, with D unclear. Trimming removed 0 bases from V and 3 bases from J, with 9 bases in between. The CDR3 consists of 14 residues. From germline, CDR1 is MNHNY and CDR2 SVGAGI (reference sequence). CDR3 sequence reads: CASSYSSADYEQYF. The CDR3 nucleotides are TGTGCCAGCAGTTACTCTTCGGCGGACTACGAGCAGTACTTC.

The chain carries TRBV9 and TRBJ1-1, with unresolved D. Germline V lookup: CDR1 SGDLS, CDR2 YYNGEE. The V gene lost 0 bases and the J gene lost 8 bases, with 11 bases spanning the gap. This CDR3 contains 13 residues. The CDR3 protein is CASSVEIGREAFF. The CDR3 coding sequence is TGTGCCAGCAGCGTAGAAATAGGGAGGGAAGCTTTCTTT.

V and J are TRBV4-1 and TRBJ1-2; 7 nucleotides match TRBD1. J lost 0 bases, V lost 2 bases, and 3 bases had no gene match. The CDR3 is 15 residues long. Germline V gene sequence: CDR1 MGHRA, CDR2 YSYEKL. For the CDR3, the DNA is TGCGCCAGCAGCCAACCCGGGACAGCTAACTATGGCTACACCTTC. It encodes CASSQPGTANYGYTF.

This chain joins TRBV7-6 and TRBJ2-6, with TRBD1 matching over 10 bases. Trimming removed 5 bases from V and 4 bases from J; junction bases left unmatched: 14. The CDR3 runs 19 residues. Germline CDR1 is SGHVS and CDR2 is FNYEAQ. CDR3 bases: TGTGCCAGCAGCGGAAGAGCCGGGACAGGGGTCTCCGGGGCCAACGTCCTGACTTTC. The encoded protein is CASSGRAGTGVSGANVLTF.

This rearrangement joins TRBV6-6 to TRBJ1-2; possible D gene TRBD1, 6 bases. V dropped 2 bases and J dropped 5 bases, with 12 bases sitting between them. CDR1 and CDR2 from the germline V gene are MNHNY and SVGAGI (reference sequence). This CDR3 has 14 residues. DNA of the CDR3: TGTGCCAGCAGTTACCCAGGGGATAAATATGGCTACACCTTC. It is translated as CASSYPGDKYGYTF.

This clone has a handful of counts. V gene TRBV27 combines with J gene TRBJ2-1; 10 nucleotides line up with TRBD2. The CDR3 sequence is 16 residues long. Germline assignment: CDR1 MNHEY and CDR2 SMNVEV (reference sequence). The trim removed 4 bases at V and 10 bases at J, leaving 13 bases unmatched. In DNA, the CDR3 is TGTGCCAGCAGTTCCAGCGGGGGGGACCCTCGCGTGGAGCAGTTCTTC. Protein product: CASSSSGGDPRVEQFF.

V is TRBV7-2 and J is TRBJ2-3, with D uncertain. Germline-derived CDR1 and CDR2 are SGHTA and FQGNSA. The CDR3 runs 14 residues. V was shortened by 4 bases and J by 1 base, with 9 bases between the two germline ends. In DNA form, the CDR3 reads TGTGCCAGCAGCTCACTAACTGGCACAGATACGCAGTATTTT. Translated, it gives CASSSLTGTDTQYF.

CDR3 residues: CASSIGTAPNYGYTF. The CDR3 DNA reads as TGTGCCAGTAGTATAGGTACAGCCCCTAACTATGGCTACACCTTC. The rearrangement uses TRBV19 and TRBJ1-2; no firm D call. The V and J ends lost 1 base and 0 bases respectively, with 9 bases between them. This CDR3 is 15 amino acids long. The germline CDR1 and CDR2 sequences are LNHDA and SQIVND (reference sequence).